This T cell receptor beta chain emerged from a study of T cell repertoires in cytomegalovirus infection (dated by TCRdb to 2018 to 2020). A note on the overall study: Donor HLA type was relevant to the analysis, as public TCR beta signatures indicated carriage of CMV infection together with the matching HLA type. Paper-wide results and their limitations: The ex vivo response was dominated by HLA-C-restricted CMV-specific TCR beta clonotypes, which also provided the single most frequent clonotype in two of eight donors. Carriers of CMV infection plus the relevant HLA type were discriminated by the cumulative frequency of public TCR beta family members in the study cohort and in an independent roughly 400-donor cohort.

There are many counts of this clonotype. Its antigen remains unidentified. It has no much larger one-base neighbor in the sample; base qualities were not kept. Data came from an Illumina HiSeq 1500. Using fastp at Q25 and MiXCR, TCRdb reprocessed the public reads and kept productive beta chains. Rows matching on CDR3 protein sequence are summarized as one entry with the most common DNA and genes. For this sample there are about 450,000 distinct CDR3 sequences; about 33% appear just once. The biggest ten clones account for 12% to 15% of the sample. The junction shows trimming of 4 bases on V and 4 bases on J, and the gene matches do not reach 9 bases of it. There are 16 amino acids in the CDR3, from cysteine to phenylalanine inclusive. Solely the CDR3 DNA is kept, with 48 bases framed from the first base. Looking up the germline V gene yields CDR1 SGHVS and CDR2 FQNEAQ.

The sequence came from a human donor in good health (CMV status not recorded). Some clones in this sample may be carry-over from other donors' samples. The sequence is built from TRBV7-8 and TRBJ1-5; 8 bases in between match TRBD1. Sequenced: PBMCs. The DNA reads TGTGCCAGCAGCTCCGGCCGGGACAGGAAAAATCAGCCCCAGCATTTT. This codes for CASSSGRDRKNQPQHF.